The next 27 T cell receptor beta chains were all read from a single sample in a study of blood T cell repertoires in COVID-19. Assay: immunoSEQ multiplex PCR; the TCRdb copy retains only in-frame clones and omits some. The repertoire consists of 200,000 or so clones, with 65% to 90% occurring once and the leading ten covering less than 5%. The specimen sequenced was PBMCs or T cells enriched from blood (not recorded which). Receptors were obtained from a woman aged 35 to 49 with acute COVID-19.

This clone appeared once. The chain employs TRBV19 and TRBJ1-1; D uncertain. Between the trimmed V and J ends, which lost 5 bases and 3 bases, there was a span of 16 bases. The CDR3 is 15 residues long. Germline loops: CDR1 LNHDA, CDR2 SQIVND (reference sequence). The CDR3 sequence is CASSGQAPGDTEAFF. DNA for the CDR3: TGTGCCAGTAGTGGGCAGGCACCCGGGGACACTGAAGCTTTCTTT.

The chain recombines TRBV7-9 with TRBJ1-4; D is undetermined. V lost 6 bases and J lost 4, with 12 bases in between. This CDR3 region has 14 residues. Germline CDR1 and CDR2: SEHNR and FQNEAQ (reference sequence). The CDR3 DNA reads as TGTGCCAGCAGGGCTGAGGGAAATAATGAAAAACTGTTTTTT. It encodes CASRAEGNNEKLFF.

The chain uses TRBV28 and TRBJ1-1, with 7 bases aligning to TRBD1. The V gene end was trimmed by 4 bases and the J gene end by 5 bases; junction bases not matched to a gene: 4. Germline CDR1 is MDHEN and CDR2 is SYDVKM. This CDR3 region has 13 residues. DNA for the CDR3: TGTGCCAGCAGTTCGACAGGGCAAACTGAAGCTTTCTTT. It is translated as CASSSTGQTEAFF.

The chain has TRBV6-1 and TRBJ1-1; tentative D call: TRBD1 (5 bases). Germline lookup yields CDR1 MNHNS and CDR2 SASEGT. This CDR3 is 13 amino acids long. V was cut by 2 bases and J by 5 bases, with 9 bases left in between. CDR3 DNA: TGTGCCAGCAGTGAACAGGGAGGAACTGAAGCTTTCTTT. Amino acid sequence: CASSEQGGTEAFF.

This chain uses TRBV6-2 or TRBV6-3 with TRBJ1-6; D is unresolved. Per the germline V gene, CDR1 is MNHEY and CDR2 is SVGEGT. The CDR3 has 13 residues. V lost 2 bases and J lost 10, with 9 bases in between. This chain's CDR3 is CASSYGGRSPLHF. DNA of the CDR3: TGTGCCAGCAGTTACGGAGGGAGATCACCCCTCCACTTT.

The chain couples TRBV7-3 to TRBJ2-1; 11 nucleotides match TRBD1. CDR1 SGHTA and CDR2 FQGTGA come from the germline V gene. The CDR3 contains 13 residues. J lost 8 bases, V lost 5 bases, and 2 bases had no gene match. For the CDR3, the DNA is TGTGCCAGCAGCCGGGACAGGGGGGATGAGCAGTTCTTC. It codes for CASSRDRGDEQFF.

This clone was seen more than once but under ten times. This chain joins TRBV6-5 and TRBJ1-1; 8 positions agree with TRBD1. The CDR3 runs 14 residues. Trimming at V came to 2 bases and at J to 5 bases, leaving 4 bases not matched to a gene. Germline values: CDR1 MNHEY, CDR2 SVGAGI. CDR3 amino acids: CASSYPQGATEAFF. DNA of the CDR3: TGTGCCAGCAGTTACCCCCAGGGGGCGACTGAAGCTTTCTTT.

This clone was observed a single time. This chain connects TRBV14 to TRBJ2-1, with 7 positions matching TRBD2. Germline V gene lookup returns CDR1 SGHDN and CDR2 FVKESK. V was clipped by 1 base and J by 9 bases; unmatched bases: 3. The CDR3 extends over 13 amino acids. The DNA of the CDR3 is TGTGCCAGCAGCCAAGTCGGCGGGAGTGAGCAGTTCTTC. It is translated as CASSQVGGSEQFF.

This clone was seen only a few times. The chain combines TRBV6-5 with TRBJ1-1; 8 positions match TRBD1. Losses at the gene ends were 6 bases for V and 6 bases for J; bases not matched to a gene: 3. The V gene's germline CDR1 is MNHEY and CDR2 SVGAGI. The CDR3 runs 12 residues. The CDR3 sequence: CASRSGGSEAFF. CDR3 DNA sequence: TGTGCCAGCAGATCAGGGGGCTCTGAAGCTTTCTTT.

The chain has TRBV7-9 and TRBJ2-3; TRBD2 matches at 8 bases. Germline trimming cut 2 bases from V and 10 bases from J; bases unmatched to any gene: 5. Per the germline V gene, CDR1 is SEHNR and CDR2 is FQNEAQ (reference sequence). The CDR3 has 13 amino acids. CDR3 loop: CASSLYGTRAQYF. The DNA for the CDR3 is TGTGCCAGCAGCTTATACGGGACTAGGGCGCAGTATTTT.

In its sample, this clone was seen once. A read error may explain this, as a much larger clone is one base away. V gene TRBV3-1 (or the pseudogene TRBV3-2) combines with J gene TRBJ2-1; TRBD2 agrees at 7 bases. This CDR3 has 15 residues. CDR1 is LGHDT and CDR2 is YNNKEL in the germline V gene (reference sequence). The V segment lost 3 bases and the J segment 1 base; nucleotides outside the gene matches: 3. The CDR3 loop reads CASSHTSASYNEQFF. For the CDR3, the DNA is TGTGCCAGCAGCCACACTAGCGCGTCCTACAATGAGCAGTTCTTC.

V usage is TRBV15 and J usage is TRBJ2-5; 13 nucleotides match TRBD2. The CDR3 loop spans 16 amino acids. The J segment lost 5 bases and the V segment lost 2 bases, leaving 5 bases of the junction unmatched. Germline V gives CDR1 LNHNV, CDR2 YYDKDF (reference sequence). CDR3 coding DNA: TGTGCCACCAGCAGAAGGACTAGCGGGAGCTCGGAGACCCAGTACTTC. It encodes CATSRRTSGSSETQYF.

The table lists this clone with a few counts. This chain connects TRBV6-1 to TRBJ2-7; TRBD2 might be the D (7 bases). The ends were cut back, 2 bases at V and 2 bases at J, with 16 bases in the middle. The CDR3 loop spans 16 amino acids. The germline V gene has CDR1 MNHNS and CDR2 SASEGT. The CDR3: CASSERRGGRTYEQYF. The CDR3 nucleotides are TGTGCCAGCAGTGAACGAAGGGGGGGCAGGACCTACGAGCAGTACTTC.

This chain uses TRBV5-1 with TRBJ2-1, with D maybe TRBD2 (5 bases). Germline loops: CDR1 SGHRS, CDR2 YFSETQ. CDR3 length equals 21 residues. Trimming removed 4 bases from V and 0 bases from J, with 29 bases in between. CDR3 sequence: CASSPGFSTGLMGSSYNEQFF. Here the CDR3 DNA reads TGCGCCAGCAGCCCGGGGTTTTCGACTGGGCTGATGGGGAGCTCCTACAATGAGCAGTTCTTC.

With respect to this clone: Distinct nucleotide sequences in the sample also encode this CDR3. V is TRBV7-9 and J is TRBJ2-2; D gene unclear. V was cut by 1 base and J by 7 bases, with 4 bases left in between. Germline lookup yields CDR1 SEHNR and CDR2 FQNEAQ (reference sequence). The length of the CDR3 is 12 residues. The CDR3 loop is CASSLGVGELFF. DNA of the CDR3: TGTGCCAGCAGCTTAGGAGTCGGGGAGCTGTTTTTT.

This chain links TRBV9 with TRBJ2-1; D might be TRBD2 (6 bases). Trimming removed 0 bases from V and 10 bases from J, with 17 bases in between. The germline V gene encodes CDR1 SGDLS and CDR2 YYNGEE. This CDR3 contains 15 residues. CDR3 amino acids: CASSVGLTGAGEQFF. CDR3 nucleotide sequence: TGTGCCAGCAGCGTAGGGCTTACGGGAGCAGGGGAGCAGTTCTTC.

The CDR3 reads CASSPAASGRLFF. The CDR3 region has the DNA TGCGCCAGCAGCCCGGCGGCTAGCGGGAGGTTGTTTTTT. The chain is built from TRBV4-3 and TRBJ2-2; 11 bases map to TRBD2. Losses at the gene ends were 4 bases for V and 15 bases for J; bases not matched to a gene: 7. This CDR3 comprises 13 residues. CDR1 and CDR2 from the germline V gene are LGHNA and YSLEER.

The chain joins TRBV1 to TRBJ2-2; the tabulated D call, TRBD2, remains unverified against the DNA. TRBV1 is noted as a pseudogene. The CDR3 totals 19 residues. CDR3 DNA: TGCACCAGCAGCCCCATCGCCGGACTAGAGGGGCTGAACACCGGGGAGCTGTTTTTT. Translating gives CTSSPIAGLEGLNTGELFF.

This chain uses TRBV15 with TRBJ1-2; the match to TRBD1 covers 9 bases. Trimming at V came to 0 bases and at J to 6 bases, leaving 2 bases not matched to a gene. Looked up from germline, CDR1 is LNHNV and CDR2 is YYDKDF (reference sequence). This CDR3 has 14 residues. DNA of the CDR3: TGTGCCACCAGCAGAGAGGGACAGGGACATGGCTACACCTTC. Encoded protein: CATSREGQGHGYTF.

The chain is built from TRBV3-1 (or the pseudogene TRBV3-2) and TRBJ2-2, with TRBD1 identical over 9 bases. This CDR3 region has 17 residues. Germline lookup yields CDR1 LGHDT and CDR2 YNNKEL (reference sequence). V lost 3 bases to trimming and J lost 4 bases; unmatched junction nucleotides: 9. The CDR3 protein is CASSHVLGQGGTGELFF. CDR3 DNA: TGTGCCAGCAGCCATGTACTGGGACAGGGAGGCACCGGGGAGCTGTTTTTT.

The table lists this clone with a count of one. CDR3 amino acids: CASSGGQAGQPQHF. Written as DNA, the CDR3 is TGTGCCAGTAGTGGGGGACAGGCGGGTCAGCCCCAGCATTTT. V is TRBV19 and J is TRBJ1-5, with TRBD1 matching 8 bases. In germline, CDR1 is LNHDA, CDR2 SQIVND (reference sequence). The junction had 6 bases not matched to a gene; V was cut back by 5 bases and J by 6 bases. This CDR3 is built from 14 residues.

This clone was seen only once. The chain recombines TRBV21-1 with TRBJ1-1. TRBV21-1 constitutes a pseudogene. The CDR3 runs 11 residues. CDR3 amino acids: CASEEAPEAFF. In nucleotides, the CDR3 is TGTGCCAGCGAGGAGGCACCCGAAGCTTTCTTT.

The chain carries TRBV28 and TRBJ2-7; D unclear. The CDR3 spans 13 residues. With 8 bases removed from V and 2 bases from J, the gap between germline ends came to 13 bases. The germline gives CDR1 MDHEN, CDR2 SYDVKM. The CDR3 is CASALVGAYEQYF. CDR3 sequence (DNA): TGTGCCAGCGCCCTAGTCGGAGCCTACGAGCAGTACTTC.

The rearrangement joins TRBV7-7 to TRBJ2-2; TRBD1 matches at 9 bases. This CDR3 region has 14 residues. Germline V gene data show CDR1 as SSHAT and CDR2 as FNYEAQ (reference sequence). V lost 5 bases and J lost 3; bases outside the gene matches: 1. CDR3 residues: CASSRTGDTGELFF. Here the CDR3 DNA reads TGTGCCAGCAGCCGGACAGGGGACACCGGGGAGCTGTTTTTT.

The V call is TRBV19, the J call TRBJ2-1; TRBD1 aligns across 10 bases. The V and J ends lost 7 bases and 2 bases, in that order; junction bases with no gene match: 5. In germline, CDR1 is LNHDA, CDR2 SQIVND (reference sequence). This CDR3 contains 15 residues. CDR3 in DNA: TGTGCCAGTACAGACAGGGGGCCCCCCTACAATGAGCAGTTCTTC. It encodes CASTDRGPPYNEQFF. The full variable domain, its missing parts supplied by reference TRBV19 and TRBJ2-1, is DGGITQSPKYLFRKEGQNVTLSCEQNLNHDAMYWYRQDPGQGLRLIYYSQIVNDFQKGDIAEGYSVSREKKESFPLTVTSAQKNPTAFYLCASTDRGPPYNEQFFGPGTRLTVL.

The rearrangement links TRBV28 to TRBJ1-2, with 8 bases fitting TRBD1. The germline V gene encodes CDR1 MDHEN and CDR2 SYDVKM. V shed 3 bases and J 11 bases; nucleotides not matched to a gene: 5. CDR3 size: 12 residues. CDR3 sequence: CASSFQTGAYTF. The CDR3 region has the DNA TGTGCCAGCAGTTTCCAGACAGGGGCTTACACCTTC.

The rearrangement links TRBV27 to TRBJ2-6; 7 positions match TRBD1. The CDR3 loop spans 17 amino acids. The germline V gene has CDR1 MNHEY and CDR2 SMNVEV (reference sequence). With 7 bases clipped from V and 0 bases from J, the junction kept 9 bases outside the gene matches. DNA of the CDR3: TGTGCCAGCACCCACAGGGGTTACCTCTCTGGGGCCAACGTCCTGACTTTC. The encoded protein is CASTHRGYLSGANVLTF.